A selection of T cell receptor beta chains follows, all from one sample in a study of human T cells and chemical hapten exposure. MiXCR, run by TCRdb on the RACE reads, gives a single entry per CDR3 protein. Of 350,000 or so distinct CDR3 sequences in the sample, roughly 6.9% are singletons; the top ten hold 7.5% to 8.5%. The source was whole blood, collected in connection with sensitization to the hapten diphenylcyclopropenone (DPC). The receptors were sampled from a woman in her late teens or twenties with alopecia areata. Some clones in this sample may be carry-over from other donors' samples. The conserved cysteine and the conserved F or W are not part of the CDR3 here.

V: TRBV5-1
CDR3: ASSLNGGAPLNEQF

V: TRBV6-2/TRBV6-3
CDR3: ASFSFLKDWALSPIY

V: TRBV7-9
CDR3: ASSLDGQYGYT

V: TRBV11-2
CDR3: ASSRNRNTEAF

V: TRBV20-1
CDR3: SARGRGTFTDTQY

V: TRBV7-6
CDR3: ASSLGTSGGARETQY

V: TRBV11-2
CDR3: ASSDGLDQETQY

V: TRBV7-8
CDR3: ASSLISSRAETQY

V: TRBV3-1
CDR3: ASSLDGTGDTEAF

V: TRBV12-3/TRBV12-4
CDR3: ASSLFGGARAF

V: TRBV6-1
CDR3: ASSEANSGANVLT

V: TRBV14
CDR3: ASSHPAGGEEDSPLH

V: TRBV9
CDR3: ASSLVSSAELF

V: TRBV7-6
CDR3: ASSPSFKLGTGNSPLH

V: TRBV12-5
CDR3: ASGPTSSYEQF

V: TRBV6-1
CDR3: ASTKGTGSTGELF

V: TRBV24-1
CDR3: ATSDRPTSNRVYEQY

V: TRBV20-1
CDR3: SARDLLAGALTDTQY

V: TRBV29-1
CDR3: SVEMWTNNEQF

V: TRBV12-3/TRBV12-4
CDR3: ASSPTGGAGNEQF

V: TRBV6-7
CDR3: ASSIPLIQPNTEAF

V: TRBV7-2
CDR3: ASSLARDRVFKGLETQY

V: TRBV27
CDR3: ASSSGTSGGRQETQY

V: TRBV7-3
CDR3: ASSSNPTDTQY

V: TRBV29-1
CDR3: SAVMESYEQY

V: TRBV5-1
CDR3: ASRSPETGKETQY

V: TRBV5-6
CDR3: ASSYPFFTTNEKLF

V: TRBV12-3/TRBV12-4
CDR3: ASSLSPDTGELF

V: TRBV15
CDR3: ATSRGRDVIDGYT

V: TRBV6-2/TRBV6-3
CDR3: ASRDPFGTEAF

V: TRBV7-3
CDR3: ASRSGGTNTGELF

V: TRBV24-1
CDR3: ATSEGAEAF

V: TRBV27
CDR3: ASGDRAGEQY

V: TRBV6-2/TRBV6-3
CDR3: ASSYSTVDTGELF

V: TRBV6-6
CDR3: ASSITGGTDTQY

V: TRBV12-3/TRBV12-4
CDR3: ASRNERGTDTQY

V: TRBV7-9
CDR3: ASSRISLENYGYT

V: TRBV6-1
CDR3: ASSVDRGSTEAF

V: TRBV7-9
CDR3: ASSLDPALEAF

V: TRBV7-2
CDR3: ASSLAGGPGNTQY

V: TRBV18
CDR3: ASSRLTRGATNEKLF